This T cell receptor beta chain was recorded in a study of blood T cell repertoires in COVID-19. Study information: PBMCs, B-cell-depleted T cells, or T cells were the source of the cDNA or gDNA that made up the material.

This CDR3 has 16 residues. The germline V gene has CDR1 SGDLS and CDR2 YYNGEE. J lost 4 bases, V lost 0 bases, and 7 bases had no gene match. As originally analysed: Amplification of reference gene primers provided the estimated nucleated cell counts. TCRdb keeps only in-frame clones here, not all; method: immunoSEQ multiplex PCR. Clone size and V and J calls were adopted from that table, with D and trimming inferred from the DNA. The table has some 490,000 clones, around 85% seen once. The rearrangement uses TRBV9 and TRBJ2-5, with TRBD2 matching 9 bases. The origin of this receptor is a human donor in a cohort sampled during active COVID-19. Sequenced material: peripheral blood. CDR3 in DNA: TGTGCCAGCAGCGTAGAGGGCGGGAGGGCCGGAGAGACCCAGTACTTC. This gives the protein CASSVEGGRAGETQYF.